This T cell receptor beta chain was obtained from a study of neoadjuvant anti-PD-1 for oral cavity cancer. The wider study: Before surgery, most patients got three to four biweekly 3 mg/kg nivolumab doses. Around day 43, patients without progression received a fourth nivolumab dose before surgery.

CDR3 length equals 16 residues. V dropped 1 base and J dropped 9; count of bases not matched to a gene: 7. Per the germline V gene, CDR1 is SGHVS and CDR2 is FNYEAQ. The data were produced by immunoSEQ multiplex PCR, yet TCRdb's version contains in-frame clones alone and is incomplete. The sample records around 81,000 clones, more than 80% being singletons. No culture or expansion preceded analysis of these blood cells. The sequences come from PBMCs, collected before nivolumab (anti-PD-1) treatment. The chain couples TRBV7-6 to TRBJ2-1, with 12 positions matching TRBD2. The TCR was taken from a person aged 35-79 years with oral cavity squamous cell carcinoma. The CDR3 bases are TGTGCCAGCAGCTTAGGGCAACTAGCGGGAGGCTCTGAGCAGTTCTTC. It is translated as CASSLGQLAGGSEQFF.